This T cell receptor (beta chain) was recovered during a study of blood T cell repertoires in COVID-19. Study-wide context: The United States, Italy and Spain supplied acute and convalescent COVID-19 samples. T cells, B-cell-depleted T cells, or PBMCs provided the cDNA or gDNA that served as material.

Trimming took 5 bases from V and 2 from J, leaving 10 bases between them. Per germline, CDR1 SGHAT and CDR2 FQNNGV. CDR3 length equals 14 residues. Study processing details: Using reference gene primer amplification, nucleated cell counts were estimated. Generated by immunoSEQ multiplex PCR, the TCRdb table keeps only in-frame clones and is missing some. V, J and clone size were drawn from that table, and D and trimming were deduced from the DNA. The sample shows more than 140,000 clones, around 84% of them seen only once. The receptor was derived from a woman in her 50s in a cohort sampled during active or convalescent COVID-19. The specimen was peripheral blood. The J gene is TRBJ1-3, the V gene TRBV11-2; a weak D match, TRBD1 (6 bases). As DNA, the CDR3 is TGTGCCAGCAGCAACAGGGTCACTGGAAACACCATATATTTT. Protein: CASSNRVTGNTIYF. Based on the CDR3 plus reference TRBV11-2 and TRBJ1-3, the full variable domain is EAGVAQSPRYKIIEKRQSVAFWCNPISGHATLYWYQQILGQGPKLLIQFQNNGVVDDSQLPKDRFSAERLKGVDSTLKIQPAKLEDSAVYLCASSNRVTGNTIYFGEGSWLTVV.